This entry lists 16 T cell receptor beta chains sequenced from one sample in a study of OX40 agonist ivuxolimab in advanced cancers. TCRdb's copy holds only in-frame clones and misses some; the assay was immunoSEQ multiplex PCR. The sample consists of over 80,000 clones, 75% to 95% of them appearing once. The sequenced sample was CD4+ or CD8+ T cells sorted from blood, obtained in a trial of the OX40 agonist ivuxolimab. These receptors came from an adult with an advanced solid tumor such as melanoma, head and neck, liver or kidney cancer.

Here the CDR3 reads CAWSPYTGTGRNTIYF. CDR3 coding DNA: TGTGCCTGGAGTCCCTACACCGGGACAGGGCGAAACACCATATATTTT. The chain uses TRBV30 and TRBJ1-3; 9 bases agree with TRBD1. Germline CDR1 reads GTSNPN; CDR2 reads SVGIG (reference sequence). J gave up 5 bases and V 2 bases, and 10 bases lay outside the gene matches. The CDR3 runs 16 residues.

The V gene is TRBV7-9, the J gene TRBJ2-1, with 11 positions matching TRBD2. Trimming took 1 base from V and 16 from J; bases not matched to a gene: 6. The CDR3 is made up of 13 amino acids. Germline CDR1 reads SEHNR; CDR2 reads FQNEAQ (reference sequence). The CDR3 DNA is TGTGCCAGCAGCTTAGGTAGCGGGGGGGACCGTTTCTTC. Translation: CASSLGSGGDRFF. Filled out from reference TRBV7-9 and TRBJ2-1, the complete variable domain reads DTGVSQNPRHKITKRGQNVTFRCDPISEHNRLYWYRQTLGQGPEFLTYFQNEAQLEKSRLLSDRFSAERPKGSFSTLEIQRTEQGDSAMYLCASSLGSGGDRFFGPGTRLTVL.

This clone was counted between two and nine times. The chain links TRBV18 to TRBJ2-2; 10 nucleotides align to TRBD1. Germline CDR1 KGHSH, CDR2 LQKENI. Unmatched junction bases numbered 1, after V lost 3 bases and J lost 3 bases. CDR3 length: 15 residues. The CDR3 spells CASSPGTGDTGELFF. The CDR3 DNA reads as TGTGCCAGCTCACCGGGGACAGGGGACACCGGGGAGCTGTTTTTT.

The chain carries TRBV28 and TRBJ1-2; 8 nucleotides match TRBD1. Germline-derived CDR1 and CDR2 are MDHEN and SYDVKM. This CDR3 region has 17 residues. V dropped 5 bases and J dropped 4; count of bases not matched to a gene: 15. The CDR3: CASSLPGQEAYSYGYTF. CDR3 nucleotide sequence: TGTGCCAGCAGTCTTCCGGGACAGGAGGCGTATAGCTATGGCTACACCTTC.

The V and J genes are TRBV7-9 and TRBJ2-3, with D unclear. CDR3 size: 10 residues. Looked up from germline, CDR1 is SEHNR and CDR2 is FQNEAQ (reference sequence). V lost 7 bases and J 11 bases, leaving 10 bases between the germline ends. This CDR3 is CASKNERQYF. The CDR3 DNA follows: TGTGCCAGCAAAAACGAAAGGCAGTATTTT.

The gene calls are TRBV15 and TRBJ1-4, with D tentatively TRBD1 (6 bases). Germline-derived CDR1 and CDR2 are LNHNV and YYDKDF (reference sequence). V lost 11 bases and J 5 bases, leaving 18 bases between the germline ends. This CDR3 comprises 14 residues. In DNA, the CDR3 is TGTGCCCATCTGGGGGGCGCAGAGAATGAAAAACTGTTTTTT. This sequence encodes CAHLGGAENEKLFF.

CDR3 protein: CASSFSRQGFGNEQFF. The CDR3 bases are TGTGCCAGCAGTTTTTCCCGACAGGGGTTCGGCAATGAGCAGTTCTTC. The chain carries TRBV28 and TRBJ2-1; 8 nucleotides agree with TRBD1. The CDR3 has 16 amino acids. V was pared by 3 bases and J by 6 bases, with 10 bases of the junction left unmatched. Per the germline V gene, CDR1 is MDHEN and CDR2 is SYDVKM.

The genes are TRBV29-1 and TRBJ2-5; 13 bases are a match to TRBD2. Germline CDR1 reads SQVTM; CDR2 reads ANQGSEA. The CDR3 has 14 amino acids. V was pared by 7 bases and J by 1 base, with 3 bases of the junction left unmatched. DNA of the CDR3: TGCAGCGGAGGGACTAGCGGGACCCAAGAGACCCAGTACTTC. Protein product: CSGGTSGTQETQYF.

The chain has TRBV4-1 and TRBJ2-2, with TRBD2 matching over 9 bases. V dropped 0 bases and J dropped 4; count of bases not matched to a gene: 9. There are 18 residues in the CDR3. From germline, CDR1 is MGHRA and CDR2 YSYEKL. The DNA for the CDR3 is TGCGCCAGCAGCCAAGACCACGGCGGGAGGGGTCGCACCGGGGAGCTGTTTTTT. The encoded protein is CASSQDHGGRGRTGELFF.

A single count supports this clone. The chain recombines TRBV6-5 with TRBJ1-1; weak D call: TRBD1 (5 bases). The CDR3 is made up of 13 amino acids. Trimming left V 8 bases short and J 8 bases short, with 18 bases between. Germline V lookup: CDR1 MNHEY, CDR2 SVGAGI. The CDR3 reads CASRRGANFEAFF. The CDR3 DNA reads as TGTGCCAGCCGCCGAGGGGCGAACTTCGAAGCTTTCTTT.

The J gene is TRBJ1-1, the V gene TRBV6-1, with D tentatively TRBD1 (6 bases). The germline gives CDR1 MNHNS, CDR2 SASEGT. V lost 6 bases, J lost 7 bases, and 9 bases lay in between. CDR3 length: 11 amino acids. Written as DNA, the CDR3 is TGTGCCAGCAGAGGACAGAATGAAGCTTTCTTT. Residues: CASRGQNEAFF.

The CDR3 nucleotides read TGCAGCGCTACGACAGGAATGAGGGAAGCTTTCTTT. Encoded protein: CSATTGMREAFF. This rearrangement joins TRBV29-1 to TRBJ1-1; D might be TRBD1 (6 bases). Germline V gene data show CDR1 as SQVTM and CDR2 as ANQGSEA. The CDR3 is 12 residues long. With 7 bases removed from V and 8 bases from J, the gap between germline ends came to 17 bases.

This clone appeared once. The chain links TRBV28 to TRBJ1-2; the D is unclear. CDR1 and CDR2 from the germline V gene are MDHEN and SYDVKM. The V end was cut by 3 bases, the J end by 6 bases, with 14 bases between. The CDR3 spans 14 residues. The CDR3 coding sequence is TGTGCCAGCAGTTTCCTTGGTAACCCGAATGGCTACACCTTC. It is translated as CASSFLGNPNGYTF.

This rearrangement joins TRBV28 to TRBJ1-2, with D perhaps matching TRBD1 (5 bases). V gave up 2 bases and J gave up 0 bases, with 16 bases separating them. This CDR3 spans 17 amino acids. Germline loops: CDR1 MDHEN, CDR2 SYDVKM. The DNA for the CDR3 is TGTGCCAGCAGTTTAGTAGGCAGGGAGCCTTCTAACTATGGCTACACCTTC. This encodes CASSLVGREPSNYGYTF.

This rearrangement joins TRBV18 to TRBJ2-5, with TRBD2 identical over 7 bases. V gave up 0 bases and J gave up 4 bases; unmatched junction bases: 14. Per the germline V gene, CDR1 is KGHSH and CDR2 is LQKENI. The CDR3 sequence is 18 residues long. CDR3 coding DNA: TGTGCCAGCTCACCACCCGAATTGCGGACGGGGGGTCCAGAGACCCAGTACTTC. It translates to CASSPPELRTGGPETQYF. The variable domain in full, completed from reference TRBV18 and TRBJ2-5, reads NAGVMQNPRHLVRRRGQEARLRCSPMKGHSHVYWYRQLPEEGLKFMVYLQKENIIDESGMPKERFSAEFPKEGPSILRIQQVVRGDSAAYFCASSPPELRTGGPETQYFGPGTRLLVL.

The rearrangement links TRBV27 to TRBJ2-5, with D perhaps assigned TRBD1 or TRBD2 (5 bases each). The closer fit of TRBJ2-7 to the DNA end suggests the J call may be wrong. Germline V gene sequence: CDR1 MNHEY, CDR2 SMNVEV (reference sequence). This CDR3 region has 14 residues. Here the CDR3 DNA reads TGTGCCAGCAGTTTATCTTCGGGACCCTACGAGCAGTACTTC. Amino acids: CASSLSSGPYEQYF.